Each of the 32 T cell receptor beta chains below was sequenced from the same sample in a study of blood T cells in healthy people across ages. With a J-beta primer mix and a sample-barcoded 5' primer, a second PCR ran about 7 to 12 cycles. MiXCR, run by TCRdb on the 5' RACE reads, gives a single entry per CDR3 protein. In the table there are about 2 million distinct CDR3 sequences, around half of which are singletons. The sample was blood. These receptors originate from a woman in her thirties or forties in good health.

The rearrangement joins TRBV7-9 to TRBJ1-2; 7 nucleotides line up with TRBD1. After removal of 5 bases from V and 0 bases from J, the junction contained 9 bases not matched to a gene. CDR3 length: 16 residues. Germline V lookup: CDR1 SEHNR, CDR2 FQNEAQ (reference sequence). CDR3 DNA: TGTGCCAGCAGCGACCGGGACAGCCCAACTAACTATGGCTACACCTTC. Translating gives CASSDRDSPTNYGYTF.

This chain connects TRBV13 to TRBJ2-3; D unresolved. V was pared by 5 bases and J by 5 bases, with 11 bases between. The CDR3 extends over 13 amino acids. Germline-derived CDR1 and CDR2 are PRHDT and FYEKMQ (reference sequence). The DNA of the CDR3 is TGTGCCAGCAGCCCGAACCAGAGAGATACGCAGTATTTT. Residues: CASSPNQRDTQYF.

The V and J genes are TRBV20-1 and TRBJ1-6, with no clear D. CDR1 is DFQATT, CDR2 SNEGSKA, per germline (reference sequence). CDR3 length equals 13 residues. V lost 0 bases and J lost 6, with 6 bases in between. The CDR3 DNA reads as TGCAGTGCTAGAGATAGGAGTAATTCACCCCTCCACTTT. Its translation is CSARDRSNSPLHF.

The chain joins TRBV11-2 to TRBJ2-3; 14 bases map to TRBD2. The V segment lost 3 bases and the J segment 0 bases; nucleotides outside the gene matches: 5. CDR1 is SGHAT and CDR2 is FQNNGV in the germline V gene. CDR3 length equals 18 residues. The CDR3 DNA sequence: TGTGCCAGCAGCTTCCCCTGGACTAGCGGGGGGAGCACAGATACGCAGTATTTT. Encoded protein: CASSFPWTSGGSTDTQYF.

The CDR3 is CASSHRGLALGEQFF. CDR3 sequence (DNA): TGTGCCAGCAGCCATCGAGGACTAGCGCTAGGAGAGCAGTTCTTC. The gene calls are TRBV7-2 and TRBJ2-1; 9 positions agree with TRBD2. This CDR3 contains 15 residues. Germline lookup yields CDR1 SGHTA and CDR2 FQGNSA. V dropped 5 bases and J dropped 10; count of bases not matched to a gene: 12.

This clonotype was detected ten times or more. One junction end does not reproduce the germline sequence, and a read error may be involved. This chain links TRBV28 with TRBJ2-7; 12 nucleotides match TRBD2. The CDR3 sequence is 14 residues long. In germline, CDR1 is MDHEN, CDR2 SYDVKM. CDR3 bases: TGCGCCAGCAGCTCAGGGACTAGCGGGTACGAGCAGTACTTC. This translates into CASSSGTSGYEQYF.

The chain has TRBV7-2 and TRBJ2-3; D is possibly TRBD2 (6 bases). Germline lookup yields CDR1 SGHTA and CDR2 FQGNSA. Trimming cost V 1 base and J 1 base, with 15 bases left between them. The CDR3 contains 17 residues. The CDR3, as DNA: TGTGCCAGCAGCTTAGAGGTTGTGGGCGGGGGCACAGATACGCAGTATTTT. This gives the protein CASSLEVVGGGTDTQYF.

The chain has TRBV20-1 and TRBJ1-2; D is unclear. The CDR3 length is 14 residues. CDR1 is DFQATT, CDR2 SNEGSKA, per germline (reference sequence). Trimming stripped 0 bases from V and 8 bases from J, with 16 bases between. The CDR3 protein is CSARELGLPGGYTF. CDR3 DNA sequence: TGCAGTGCTAGAGAACTCGGGCTTCCCGGCGGCTACACCTTC.

This clonotype appeared once. CDR3 in DNA: TGTGCCAGCAGTTTAATGGGATGGGACATTCAGTACTTC. Translation: CASSLMGWDIQYF. The chain links TRBV28 to TRBJ2-7; D call uncertain. The J call is in doubt because the DNA end fits TRBJ2-4 better. The CDR3 has 13 amino acids. Germline CDR1 MDHEN, CDR2 SYDVKM.

This clonotype was detected ten times or more. V is TRBV6-2 or TRBV6-3 and J is TRBJ1-1, with D uncertain. The ends were cut back, 0 bases at V and 0 bases at J, with 11 bases in the middle. This CDR3 is built from 16 residues. Germline CDR1 reads MNHEY; CDR2 reads SVGEGT. CDR3 amino acids: CASSYSPRVMNTEAFF. The CDR3 region has the DNA TGTGCCAGCAGTTACTCACCCCGGGTAATGAACACTGAAGCTTTCTTT.

The gene calls are TRBV7-6 and TRBJ1-6; 10 nucleotides match TRBD1. This CDR3 is built from 18 residues. V lost 5 bases, J lost 7 bases, and 14 bases stayed unmatched. Germline V gene lookup returns CDR1 SGHVS and CDR2 FNYEAQ. The CDR3 is CASSKTGGEEVGNSPLHF. In nucleotides, the CDR3 is TGTGCCAGCAGCAAGACAGGGGGCGAGGAGGTCGGGAATTCACCCCTCCACTTT.

J is TRBJ2-5 and V is TRBV25-1; TRBD2 matches 12 bases. CDR3 length equals 17 residues. J gave up 0 bases and V 2 bases, and 4 bases lay outside the gene matches. Germline CDR1 is MGHDK and CDR2 is SYGVNS. As DNA, the CDR3 is TGTGCCAGCAGTGAACGGCGGACTAGCGGGAACCAAGAGACCCAGTACTTC. As protein: CASSERRTSGNQETQYF.

This chain connects TRBV7-2 to TRBJ1-2; maybe TRBD1 (5 bases). Trimming pared 0 bases from V and 7 bases from J, leaving 12 bases between. Germline CDR1 is SGHTA and CDR2 is FQGNSA. The CDR3 is made up of 14 amino acids. The CDR3 DNA reads TGTGCCAGCAGCTTAGCGGTGAGGACATCTGGCTACACCTTC. It encodes CASSLAVRTSGYTF.

Of note for this clonotype: One end of the junction varies from germline; a read error may be responsible. This chain links TRBV15 with TRBJ1-5, with D possibly TRBD1 on 5 matching bases. Per the germline V gene, CDR1 is LNHNV and CDR2 is YYDKDF (reference sequence). CDR3 size: 15 residues. The CDR3: CATSRDGASNQPRHF. The CDR3 bases are TGTGCCACCAGCAGAGACGGGGCTAGCAATCAGCCCCGGCATTTT.

The chain combines TRBV28 with TRBJ2-7; no clear D gene. Germline V gene lookup returns CDR1 MDHEN and CDR2 SYDVKM. Deletions cut 3 bases from V and 0 bases from J, with 9 bases between. The CDR3 loop spans 14 amino acids. In DNA, the CDR3 is TGTGCCAGCAGTTTGATAGTAAACTCCTACGAGCAGTACTTC. Translated: CASSLIVNSYEQYF.

This rearrangement joins TRBV19 to TRBJ2-3, with D maybe TRBD1 (5 bases). The CDR3 extends over 15 amino acids. The germline V gene encodes CDR1 LNHDA and CDR2 SQIVND (reference sequence). Trimming pared 8 bases from V and 2 bases from J, leaving 17 bases between. Written as DNA, the CDR3 is TGTGCCAGTCAACCCCAGGCAGGGTACACAGATACGCAGTATTTT. Its translation: CASQPQAGYTDTQYF. The variable domain in full, with the rest retrieved from reference TRBV19 and TRBJ2-3, is DGGITQSPKYLFRKEGQNVTLSCEQNLNHDAMYWYRQDPGQGLRLIYYSQIVNDFQKGDIAEGYSVSREKKESFPLTVTSAQKNPTAFYLCASQPQAGYTDTQYFGPGTRLTVL.

J is TRBJ2-5 and V is TRBV5-6; no clear D. The J call is doubtful: the DNA matches TRBJ2-7 better. The CDR3 has 12 residues. Germline-derived CDR1 and CDR2 are SGHDT and YYEEEE. This chain's CDR3 is CASSVGRHEQYF. CDR3 nucleotides: TGTGCCAGCAGCGTTGGACGTCACGAGCAGTACTTC.

This chain links TRBV28 with TRBJ2-5; 10 bases are shared with TRBD1. CDR3 length: 14 amino acids. Germline V CDR1 and CDR2: MDHEN, SYDVKM. The V gene end was trimmed by 6 bases and the J gene end by 5 bases; junction bases not matched to a gene: 6. CDR3 region: CASRQTGGLETQYF. The DNA for the CDR3 is TGTGCCAGCAGGCAGACAGGGGGCTTGGAGACCCAGTACTTC.

This chain uses TRBV28 with TRBJ1-6, with TRBD1 as a possible D gene (5 bases). This CDR3 comprises 13 residues. Germline lookup yields CDR1 MDHEN and CDR2 SYDVKM. Trimming pared 4 bases from V and 5 bases from J, leaving 6 bases between. For the CDR3, the DNA is TGTGCCAGCAGTTGGACACATAATTCACCCCTCCACTTT. Its protein is CASSWTHNSPLHF.

The CDR3 DNA is TGTGCCAGCAGTTTACTGGGGACTAGCGGGCTCAATGAGCAGTTCTTC. This sequence encodes CASSLLGTSGLNEQFF. The chain is built from TRBV28 and TRBJ2-1; 12 nucleotides line up with TRBD2. This CDR3 has 16 residues. From germline, CDR1 is MDHEN and CDR2 SYDVKM. V lost 2 bases to trimming and J lost 6 bases; unmatched junction nucleotides: 5.

The V call is TRBV20-1, the J call TRBJ2-7; tentatively, D is TRBD1 or TRBD2 (5 bases each). The germline V and J ends were trimmed by 0 bases and 4 bases, with 19 bases remaining between them. The CDR3 totals 16 residues. CDR1 and CDR2 (germline): DFQATT, SNEGSKA (reference sequence). The CDR3 region has the DNA TGCAGTGCTAGAGACGGAGAAGGGGTAGGGGAGTACGAGCAGTACTTC. Residues: CSARDGEGVGEYEQYF.

The gene calls are TRBV11-2 and TRBJ1-1, with 7 positions matching TRBD1. CDR1 SGHAT and CDR2 FQNNGV come from the germline V gene. The CDR3 spans 15 residues. With V trimmed by 1 base and J by 6 bases, 8 bases remained unmatched. DNA for the CDR3: TGTGCCAGCAGCTTAGCCTTCGGGACAGCCTCTGAAGCTTTCTTT. This translates into CASSLAFGTASEAFF.

This clonotype was counted only a few times. J is TRBJ2-1 and V is TRBV7-9; 11 nucleotides align to TRBD2. Germline trimming cut 5 bases from V and 2 bases from J; bases unmatched to any gene: 5. Germline CDR1 and CDR2: SEHNR and FQNEAQ (reference sequence). CDR3 length: 16 residues. CDR3 residues: CASSERGLAAYNEQFF. CDR3 DNA sequence: TGTGCCAGCAGCGAAAGGGGACTAGCGGCCTACAATGAGCAGTTCTTC.

This chain joins TRBV7-8 and TRBJ2-7, with D possibly being TRBD2 (6 bases). The J call is uncertain, as TRBJ2-4 better fits the DNA end. This CDR3 is built from 17 residues. Germline values: CDR1 SGHVS, CDR2 FQNEAQ. The CDR3 sequence: CASSPHREPLLGLIQYF. The CDR3, as DNA: TGTGCCAGCAGCCCCCACCGGGAGCCCCTATTGGGTCTCATTCAGTACTTC.

This clonotype was seen a handful of times. This chain uses TRBV27 with TRBJ2-3, with 9 bases that match TRBD2. V shed 3 bases, J shed 0 bases, and the junction held 10 bases outside the gene matches. This CDR3 has 18 residues. Germline loops: CDR1 MNHEY, CDR2 SMNVEV (reference sequence). CDR3 sequence (DNA): TGTGCCAGCAGTTTGAGCGAGCGGGGGGATTGGAGCACAGATACGCAGTATTTT. Translating it yields CASSLSERGDWSTDTQYF.

This clonotype was found a few times. The V gene is TRBV7-8, the J gene TRBJ2-1; 9 bases are shared with TRBD1. This CDR3 has 17 residues. V lost 5 bases, J lost 0 bases, and 8 bases stayed unmatched. Germline CDR1 is SGHVS and CDR2 is FQNEAQ. CDR3 bases: TGTGCCAGCAGCCCGAGACAGGGGGTCAACTCCTACAATGAGCAGTTCTTC. Its protein product is CASSPRQGVNSYNEQFF.

This clonotype was seen only a few times. V is TRBV5-1 and J is TRBJ1-1; D is perhaps TRBD1 (6 bases). CDR1 and CDR2 (germline): SGHRS, YFSETQ. The ends were cut back, 3 bases at V and 1 base at J, with 13 bases in the middle. The CDR3 loop spans 15 amino acids. CDR3 sequence: CASSSNRAPNTEAFF. The CDR3 nucleotides read TGCGCCAGCAGCTCAAACAGGGCTCCGAACACTGAAGCTTTCTTT. The variable domain in full, with the rest retrieved from reference TRBV5-1 and TRBJ1-1, is KAGVTQTPRYLIKTRGQQVTLSCSPISGHRSVSWYQQTPGQGLQFLFEYFSETQRNKGNFPGRFSGRQFSNSRSEMNVSTLELGDSALYLCASSSNRAPNTEAFFGQGTRLTVV.

J is TRBJ2-5 and V is TRBV21-1. TRBV21-1 is labeled a pseudogene. The CDR3 has 14 residues. The CDR3 coding sequence is TGTGCCAGCAGCAAATCCGGGAACCAAGAGACCCAGTACTTC. It specifies CASSKSGNQETQYF.

The chain recombines TRBV15 with TRBJ1-4; the D gene is possibly TRBD1 (5 bases). Trimming removed 5 bases from V and 5 bases from J, with 12 bases in between. From germline, CDR1 is LNHNV and CDR2 YYDKDF (reference sequence). The CDR3 is 14 residues long. The CDR3 loop reads CATSEGQLNEKLFF. The CDR3 DNA sequence: TGTGCCACCAGCGAGGGGCAGCTAAATGAAAAACTGTTTTTT.

Ten or more counts support this clonotype. The chain links TRBV12-3 or TRBV12-4 to TRBJ2-3, with D uncertain. The CDR3 runs to 11 residues. Trimming removed 3 bases from V and 6 bases from J, with 4 bases in between. The CDR3 DNA reads TGTGCCAGCAGTTTTGTGGATACGCAGTATTTT. It is translated as CASSFVDTQYF.

In DNA, the CDR3 is TGCAGTGCTCCGGACAGGGTACATGGCTACACCTTC. It codes for CSAPDRVHGYTF. The chain has TRBV20-1 and TRBJ1-2, with 8 bases that match TRBD1. The V segment lost 5 bases and the J segment 6 bases; nucleotides outside the gene matches: 5. The length of the CDR3 is 12 residues. Per germline, CDR1 DFQATT and CDR2 SNEGSKA (reference sequence).

This CDR3 reads CATSRDVAEGDEETQYF. As DNA, the CDR3 is TGTGCCACCAGCAGAGATGTAGCGGAGGGAGACGAAGAGACCCAGTACTTC. This sequence joins TRBV15 and TRBJ2-5; weak D call: TRBD2 (6 bases). Germline V gene data show CDR1 as LNHNV and CDR2 as YYDKDF (reference sequence). This CDR3 has 17 residues. Trimming shortened V by 0 bases and J by 3 bases, and 17 bases separated the two germline ends.